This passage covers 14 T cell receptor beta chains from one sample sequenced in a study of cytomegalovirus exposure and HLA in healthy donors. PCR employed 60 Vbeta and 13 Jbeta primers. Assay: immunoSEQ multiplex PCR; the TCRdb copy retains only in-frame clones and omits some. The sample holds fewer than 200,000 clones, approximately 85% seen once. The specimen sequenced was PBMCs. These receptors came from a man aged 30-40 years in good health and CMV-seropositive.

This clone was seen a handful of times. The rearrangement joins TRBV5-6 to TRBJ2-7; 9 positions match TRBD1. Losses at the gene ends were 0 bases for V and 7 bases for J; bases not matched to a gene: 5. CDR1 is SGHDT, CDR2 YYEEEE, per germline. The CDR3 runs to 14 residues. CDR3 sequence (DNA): TGTGCCAGCAGCTTGGGTGGGACAGGGCAGGAGCAGTACTTC. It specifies CASSLGGTGQEQYF.

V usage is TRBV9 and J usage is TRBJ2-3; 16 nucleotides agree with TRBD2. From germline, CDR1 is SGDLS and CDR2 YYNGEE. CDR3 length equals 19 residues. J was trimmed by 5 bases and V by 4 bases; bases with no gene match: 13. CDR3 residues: CASSTPPGLAGGPVDTQYF. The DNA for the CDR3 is TGTGCCAGCAGCACACCACCGGGACTAGCGGGAGGGCCGGTAGATACGCAGTATTTT.

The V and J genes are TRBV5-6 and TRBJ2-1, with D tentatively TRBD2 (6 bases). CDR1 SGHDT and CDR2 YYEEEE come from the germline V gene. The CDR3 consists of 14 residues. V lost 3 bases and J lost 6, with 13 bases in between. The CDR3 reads CASSSRTTLNEQFF. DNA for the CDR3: TGTGCCAGCAGCTCCCGGACTACACTCAATGAGCAGTTCTTC.

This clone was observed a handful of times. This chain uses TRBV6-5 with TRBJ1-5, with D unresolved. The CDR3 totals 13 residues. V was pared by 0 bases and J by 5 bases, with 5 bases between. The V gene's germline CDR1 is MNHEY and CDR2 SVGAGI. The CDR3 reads CASSYSYDQPQHF. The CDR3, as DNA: TGTGCCAGCAGTTACTCGTATGATCAGCCCCAGCATTTT.

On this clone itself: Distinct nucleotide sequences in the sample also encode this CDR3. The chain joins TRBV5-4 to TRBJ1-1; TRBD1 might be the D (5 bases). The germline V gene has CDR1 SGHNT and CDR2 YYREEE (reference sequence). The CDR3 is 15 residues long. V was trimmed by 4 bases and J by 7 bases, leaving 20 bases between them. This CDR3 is CASSLARTGGSEAFF. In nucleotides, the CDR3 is TGTGCCAGCAGCCTGGCGAGAACGGGGGGGAGTGAAGCTTTCTTT.

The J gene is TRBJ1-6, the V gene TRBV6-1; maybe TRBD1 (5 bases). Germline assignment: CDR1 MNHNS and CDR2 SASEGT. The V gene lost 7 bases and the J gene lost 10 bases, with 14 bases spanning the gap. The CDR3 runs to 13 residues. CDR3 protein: CASKGKVESPLHF. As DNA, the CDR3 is TGTGCCAGCAAGGGGAAAGTCGAATCACCCCTCCACTTT.

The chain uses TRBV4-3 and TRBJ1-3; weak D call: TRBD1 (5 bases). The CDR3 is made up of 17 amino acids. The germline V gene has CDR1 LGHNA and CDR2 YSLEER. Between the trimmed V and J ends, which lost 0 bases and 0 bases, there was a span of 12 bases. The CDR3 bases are TGCGCCAGCAGCCAAGAAACCCAGGGACTCTCTGGAAACACCATATATTTT. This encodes CASSQETQGLSGNTIYF.

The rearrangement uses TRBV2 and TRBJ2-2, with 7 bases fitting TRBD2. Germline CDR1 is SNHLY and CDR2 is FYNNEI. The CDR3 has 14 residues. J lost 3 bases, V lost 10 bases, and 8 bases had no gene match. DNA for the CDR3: TGTGCCACCCTTGGGGGGGAATACACCGGGGAGCTGTTTTTT. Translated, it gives CATLGGEYTGELFF. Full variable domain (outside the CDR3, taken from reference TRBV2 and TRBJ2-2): EPEVTQTPSHQVTQMGQEVILRCVPISNHLYFYWYRQILGQKVEFLVSFYNNEISEKSEIFDDQFSVERPDGSNFTLKIRSTKLEDSAMYFCATLGGEYTGELFFGEGSRLTVL.

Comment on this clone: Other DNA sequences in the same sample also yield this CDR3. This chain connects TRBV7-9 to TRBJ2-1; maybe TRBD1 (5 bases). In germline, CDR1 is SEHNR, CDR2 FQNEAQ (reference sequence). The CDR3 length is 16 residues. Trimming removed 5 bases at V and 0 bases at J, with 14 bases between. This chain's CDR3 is CASSPRGFSSYNEQFF. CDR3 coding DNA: TGTGCCAGCAGCCCTAGGGGTTTTAGCTCCTACAATGAGCAGTTCTTC.

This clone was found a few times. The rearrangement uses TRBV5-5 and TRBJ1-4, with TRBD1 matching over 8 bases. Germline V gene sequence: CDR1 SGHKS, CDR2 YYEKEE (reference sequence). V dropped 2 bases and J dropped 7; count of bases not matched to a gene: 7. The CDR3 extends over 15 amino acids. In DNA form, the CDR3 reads TGTGCCAGCAGCTTTGGACAGGGAGAATTTGAAAAACTGTTTTTT. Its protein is CASSFGQGEFEKLFF. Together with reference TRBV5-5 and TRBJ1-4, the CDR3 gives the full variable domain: DAGVTQSPTHLIKTRGQQVTLRCSPISGHKSVSWYQQVLGQGPQFIFQYYEKEERGRGNFPDRFSARQFPNYSSELNVNALLLGDSALYLCASSFGQGEFEKLFFGSGTQLSVL.

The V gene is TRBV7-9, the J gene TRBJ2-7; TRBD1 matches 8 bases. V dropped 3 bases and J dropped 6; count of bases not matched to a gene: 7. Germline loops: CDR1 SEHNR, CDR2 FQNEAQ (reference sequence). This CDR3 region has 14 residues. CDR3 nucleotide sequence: TGTGCCAGCAGCTTCGGACAGGGCCGGGGCGAGCAGTACTTC. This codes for CASSFGQGRGEQYF.

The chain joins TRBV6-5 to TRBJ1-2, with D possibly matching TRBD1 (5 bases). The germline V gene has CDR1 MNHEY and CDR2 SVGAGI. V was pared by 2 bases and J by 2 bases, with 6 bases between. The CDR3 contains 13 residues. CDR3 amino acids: CASSYAGNYGYTF. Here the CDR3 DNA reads TGTGCCAGCAGTTACGCAGGGAACTATGGCTACACCTTC.

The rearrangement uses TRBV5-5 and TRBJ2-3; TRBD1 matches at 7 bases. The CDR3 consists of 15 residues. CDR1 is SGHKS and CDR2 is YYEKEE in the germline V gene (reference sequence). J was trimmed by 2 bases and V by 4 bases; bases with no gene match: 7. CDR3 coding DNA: TGTGCCAGCAGCCATCCCGGGACAGTCACAGATACGCAGTATTTT. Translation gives CASSHPGTVTDTQYF.

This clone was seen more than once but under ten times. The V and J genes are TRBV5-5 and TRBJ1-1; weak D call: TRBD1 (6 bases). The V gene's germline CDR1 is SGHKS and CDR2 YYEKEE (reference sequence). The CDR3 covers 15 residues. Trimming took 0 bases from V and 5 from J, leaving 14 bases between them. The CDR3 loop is CASSLALGGTTEAFF. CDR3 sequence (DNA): TGTGCCAGCAGCTTGGCTCTAGGGGGAACGACTGAAGCTTTCTTT.